These 16 T cell receptor beta chains originate from one sample sequenced in a study of CD8 T cells in ankylosing spondylitis (dated by TCRdb to about 2017). Receptor libraries were prepared by 5' RACE. Sequenced on an Illumina HiSeq 2500. TCRdb's own reprocessing of the public reads used fastp at Q25 and MiXCR and kept productive beta chains. Rows with a matching CDR3 protein are joined into one entry that keeps the most common DNA and genes. The sample has around 250,000 distinct CDR3 sequences on record, around 11% of them singletons. Of the sample, less than 7% is held by the ten largest clones. Material for sequencing was blood, either unsorted or a sorted T cell fraction (not recorded which). The receptors were gathered from a male donor with ankylosing spondylitis or in good health (not recorded which).

There are many counts of this clonotype. The genes are TRBV20-1 and TRBJ2-7, with D possibly matching TRBD1 (5 bases). With 7 bases removed from V and 2 bases from J, the gap between germline ends came to 9 bases. The CDR3 covers 11 residues. CDR1 is DFQATT and CDR2 is SNEGSKA in the germline V gene (reference sequence). The CDR3 spells CSVGATYEQYF. CDR3 in DNA: TGCAGTGTAGGGGCTACCTACGAGCAGTACTTC.

This clonotype was counted many times. The chain is built from TRBV5-1 and TRBJ1-1, with 8 bases aligning to TRBD1. V shed 0 bases and J 1 base; nucleotides not matched to a gene: 2. CDR3 length equals 15 residues. Germline CDR1 SGHRS, CDR2 YFSETQ. This CDR3 is CASSLGTGPNTEAFF. In DNA, the CDR3 is TGCGCCAGCAGCTTGGGGACAGGGCCGAACACTGAAGCTTTCTTT.

Notes on this clonotype: The junction and the germline gene differ at one end; a read error may be behind it. The V gene is TRBV7-2, the J gene TRBJ1-5; 7 bases align to TRBD1. The CDR3 has 14 amino acids. CDR1 is SGHTA, CDR2 FQGNSA, per germline. CDR3 nucleotide sequence: TGTGCCAGCAGTCCAGGGGGATCCAATCCGCCCCAGCATTTT. It codes for CASSPGGSNPPQHF.

The rearrangement joins TRBV20-1 to TRBJ2-7, with D unclear. V shed 3 bases and J shed 2 bases, with 8 bases lying between them. This CDR3 spans 12 amino acids. Germline V lookup: CDR1 DFQATT, CDR2 SNEGSKA (reference sequence). The CDR3 protein is CSASTTTYEQYF. The CDR3, as DNA: TGCAGTGCTAGTACTACCACCTACGAGCAGTACTTC.

This clonotype was seen many times. The chain has TRBV20-1 and TRBJ2-1; TRBD2 matches 11 bases. CDR3 length: 19 amino acids. Germline V CDR1 and CDR2: DFQATT, SNEGSKA (reference sequence). V lost 1 base, J lost 2 bases, and 13 bases stayed unmatched. The CDR3 sequence is CSARGPRGTSGNTYNEQFF. The CDR3 coding sequence is TGCAGTGCTAGAGGTCCGAGAGGGACTAGCGGAAACACCTACAATGAGCAGTTCTTC.

In this sample, this clonotype turned up a few times. The chain couples TRBV4-1 to TRBJ2-5; 16 bases map to TRBD2. The CDR3 covers 19 residues. The germline V gene has CDR1 MGHRA and CDR2 YSYEKL. V shed 3 bases and J 2 bases; nucleotides not matched to a gene: 9. CDR3 sequence: CASSHPGLAGGPGQETQYF. CDR3 bases: TGCGCCAGCAGCCATCCGGGACTAGCGGGAGGGCCGGGTCAAGAGACCCAGTACTTC.

In this sample, this clonotype turned up many times. V gene TRBV10-3 combines with J gene TRBJ2-7; TRBD1 matches at 9 bases. The CDR3 spans 15 residues. With V trimmed by 7 bases and J by 0 bases, 7 bases remained unmatched. CDR1 ENHRY and CDR2 SYGVKD come from the germline V gene. The CDR3 here is CAIKRQGEISYEQYF. Here the CDR3 DNA reads TGTGCCATCAAAAGACAGGGGGAAATCTCCTACGAGCAGTACTTC.

This clonotype has more than one count but fewer than ten. CDR3 nucleotides: TGCAGCGGACAGACAGGGCATGAAGCTTTCTTT. This sequence encodes CSGQTGHEAFF. The V and J genes are TRBV29-1 and TRBJ1-1, with 7 bases matching TRBD1. Trimming cost V 7 bases and J 7 bases; bases outside gene matches: 6. CDR1 is SQVTM and CDR2 is ANQGSEA in the germline V gene. The CDR3 consists of 11 residues.

In this sample, this clonotype turned up many times. The chain couples TRBV28 to TRBJ2-1, with 9 bases matching TRBD2. CDR1 MDHEN and CDR2 SYDVKM come from the germline V gene. Losses at the gene ends were 6 bases for V and 6 bases for J; bases not matched to a gene: 6. This CDR3 is built from 14 residues. The CDR3 DNA reads as TGTGCCAGCAGACTAGCGGGCCCCCTCAATGAGCAGTTCTTC. This translates into CASRLAGPLNEQFF.

This clonotype was seen many times. J is TRBJ2-3 and V is TRBV10-3; D may match TRBD1 or TRBD2 (5 bases each). This CDR3 is built from 13 residues. Germline V gives CDR1 ENHRY, CDR2 SYGVKD. V shed 10 bases and J shed 0 bases, with 11 bases lying between them. Written as DNA, the CDR3 is TGTGCCACAGGGACCTCTAGCACAGATACGCAGTATTTT. Protein sequence: CATGTSSTDTQYF.

This clonotype was seen many times. The gene calls are TRBV5-1 and TRBJ2-2, with D possibly TRBD2 on 5 matching bases. This CDR3 is built from 14 residues. From germline, CDR1 is SGHRS and CDR2 YFSETQ. V was clipped by 0 bases and J by 4 bases, with 7 bases between them. Here the CDR3 DNA reads TGCGCCAGCAGCTTGGAACTAGGCACCGGGGAGCTGTTTTTT. Its translation is CASSLELGTGELFF.

The V gene is TRBV5-1, the J gene TRBJ2-1, with 7 bases lining up with TRBD1. V shed 4 bases and J 4 bases; nucleotides not matched to a gene: 5. The CDR3 consists of 14 residues. CDR1 and CDR2 from the germline V gene are SGHRS and YFSETQ. CDR3 region: CASSPGQAYNEQFF. The CDR3 region has the DNA TGCGCCAGCAGCCCCGGACAGGCATACAATGAGCAGTTCTTC.

The V gene is TRBV5-6, the J gene TRBJ2-3; TRBD2 might be the D (6 bases). Trimming removed 7 bases at V and 3 bases at J, with 15 bases between. The germline V gene encodes CDR1 SGHDT and CDR2 YYEEEE. CDR3 length equals 14 residues. In DNA, the CDR3 is TGTGCCAGCCGGCGACCGGGAGTGACAGATACGCAGTATTTT. Its translation: CASRRPGVTDTQYF. Full variable domain (missing parts from reference TRBV5-6 and TRBJ2-3): DAGVTQSPTHLIKTRGQQVTLRCSPKSGHDTVSWYQQALGQGPQFIFQYYEEEERQRGNFPDRFSGHQFPNYSSELNVNALLLGDSALYLCASRRPGVTDTQYFGPGTRLTVL.

This clonotype occurred many times. The V gene is TRBV6-5, the J gene TRBJ2-7; the match to TRBD1 covers 12 bases. Unmatched junction bases numbered 6, after V lost 0 bases and J lost 6 bases. From germline, CDR1 is MNHEY and CDR2 SVGAGI. This CDR3 has 16 amino acids. CDR3 nucleotides: TGTGCCAGCAGTTACTCCTCCGGGACAGGGGGCGGCGAGCAGTACTTC. It codes for CASSYSSGTGGGEQYF.

The rearrangement joins TRBV10-3 to TRBJ2-2; D ambiguous. This CDR3 has 14 residues. Trimming shortened V by 6 bases and J by 7 bases, and 15 bases separated the two germline ends. CDR1 is ENHRY and CDR2 is SYGVKD in the germline V gene. The CDR3 loop reads CAISKLDGHGELFF. The CDR3 DNA reads TGTGCCATCAGCAAACTGGACGGCCACGGGGAGCTGTTTTTT.

This clonotype was detected many times. The chain carries TRBV3-1 and TRBJ2-1, with D possibly being TRBD2 (6 bases). The V gene's germline CDR1 is LGHDT and CDR2 YNNKEL (reference sequence). The CDR3 is 14 amino acids. Trimming pared 1 base from V and 7 bases from J, leaving 11 bases between. The CDR3 is CASSQGGGLNEQFF. The CDR3 DNA follows: TGTGCCAGCAGCCAAGGCGGCGGACTAAATGAGCAGTTCTTC.